These 27 T cell receptor beta chains came from one sample sequenced in a study of T cells in Graves' hyperthyroidism and ophthalmopathy. Authors of the study amplified TCR beta CDR3 regions from RNA transcripts. HTBI primers were the set used in a first-round RT-PCR of the TCR CDR3. TCRdb re-called the multiplex PCR reads with MiXCR, one entry per CDR3 protein. This sample has about 640,000 distinct CDR3 sequences; around 21% occur once, and the top ten carry more than 30%. Source material: blood. These receptors came from a man aged 25 to 40 with Graves' ophthalmopathy.

This clonotype was counted ten times or more. V usage is TRBV28 and J usage is TRBJ2-1, with D perhaps TRBD2 (7 bases). V gave up 10 bases and J gave up 10 bases, with 23 bases separating them. CDR1 is MDHEN, CDR2 SYDVKM, per germline. This CDR3 comprises 14 residues. The CDR3 here is CATKRGEGLEEQFF. The CDR3 DNA reads TGTGCCACCAAAAGGGGGGAGGGCCTTGAGGAGCAGTTCTTC.

There are many counts of this clonotype. The V and J genes are TRBV28 and TRBJ2-1; D may be TRBD2 (6 bases). V lost 6 bases to trimming and J lost 3 bases, with 15 bases between them. CDR3 length: 15 residues. CDR1 is MDHEN, CDR2 SYDVKM, per germline. The CDR3 reads CASSPLAGLYNEQFF. Here the CDR3 DNA reads TGTGCCAGCAGCCCCTTGGCGGGGCTCTACAATGAGCAGTTCTTC.

This clonotype appeared once. Possible read error: a much larger clone is one base away. DNA for the CDR3: TGTGCCAGCAGGTCAGCCTACGAGCAGTACTTC. This codes for CASRSAYEQYF. The genes are TRBV2 and TRBJ2-7; D gene unclear. CDR1 and CDR2 from the germline V gene are SNHLY and FYNNEI. The CDR3 covers 11 residues. Trimming left V 6 bases short and J 2 bases short, with 5 bases between.

This clonotype has at least ten counts. V is TRBV20-1 and J is TRBJ1-4; D is possibly TRBD1 (5 bases). With 0 bases removed from V and 0 bases from J, the gap between germline ends came to 11 bases. This CDR3 has 16 residues. Germline CDR1 DFQATT, CDR2 SNEGSKA (reference sequence). The CDR3 DNA reads as TGCAGTGCTAGAGATAGTGGGGCGGCAACTAATGAAAAACTGTTTTTT. It translates to CSARDSGAATNEKLFF.

Comment on this clonotype: This sequence may be a read error, since a much larger clone differs from it by one base. The chain recombines TRBV6-9 with TRBJ1-1; 8 bases are a match to TRBD1. The CDR3 is made up of 14 amino acids. Germline CDR1 reads MNHGY; CDR2 reads SVAAGI. The CDR3 DNA is TGTGCCAGCAGGTACCAGGGGGCGAACACTGAAGCTCTCTTT. Amino acids: CASRYQGANTEALF.

The rearrangement uses TRBV29-1 and TRBJ2-3, with a tentative D call TRBD2 (6 bases). This CDR3 is built from 15 residues. Germline CDR1 and CDR2: SQVTM and ANQGSEA. Trimming shortened V by 7 bases and J by 0 bases, and 17 bases separated the two germline ends. The CDR3 DNA sequence: TGCAGCGCGGAAGAGGGAGGCATTAGCACAGATACGCAGTATTTT. It specifies CSAEEGGISTDTQYF.

This clonotype was counted ten times or more. The rearrangement joins TRBV20-1 to TRBJ1-1; 9 bases map to TRBD1. Germline loops: CDR1 DFQATT, CDR2 SNEGSKA (reference sequence). The CDR3 totals 16 residues. The V gene end was trimmed by 2 bases and the J gene end by 3 bases; junction bases not matched to a gene: 10. DNA of the CDR3: TGCAGTGCTAGATGGGGGGACAGGGAACGGTACACTGAAGCTTTCTTT. Translating it yields CSARWGDRERYTEAFF.

The chain employs TRBV20-1 and TRBJ2-7, with TRBD2 matching 12 bases. Germline values: CDR1 DFQATT, CDR2 SNEGSKA (reference sequence). V lost 6 bases and J lost 5; bases outside the gene matches: 5. CDR3 length: 13 residues. CDR3 amino acids: CSAWTSGIHEQYF. The CDR3 DNA reads TGCAGTGCCTGGACTAGCGGGATCCACGAGCAGTACTTC.

The chain is built from TRBV11-2 and TRBJ2-1; tentatively, D is TRBD2 (5 bases). There are 16 residues in the CDR3. V lost 1 base to trimming and J lost 1 base, with 11 bases between them. Germline assignment: CDR1 SGHAT and CDR2 FQNNGV. CDR3 in amino acids: CASSLASGKSYNEQFF. CDR3 coding DNA: TGTGCCAGCAGCTTAGCGTCGGGAAAGTCCTACAATGAGCAGTTCTTC.

This clonotype was observed once. The gene calls are TRBV27 and TRBJ1-2; TRBD1 might be the D (6 bases). V gave up 5 bases and J gave up 3 bases, with 22 bases separating them. Per germline, CDR1 MNHEY and CDR2 SMNVEV (reference sequence). CDR3 length: 17 residues. The CDR3 DNA reads as TGTGCCAGCAGTCCCCGCTCCGGGGGGGCCTATTACTATGGCTACACCTTC. Amino acids: CASSPRSGGAYYYGYTF.

This clonotype was detected only a few times. CDR3 in amino acids: CASSSEAGGRTDTQYF. CDR3 in DNA: TGTGCCAGCAGCTCGGAGGCGGGAGGCCGAACAGATACGCAGTATTTT. The chain carries TRBV7-9 and TRBJ2-3, with TRBD2 identical over 8 bases. Germline trimming cut 4 bases from V and 3 bases from J; bases unmatched to any gene: 9. The CDR3 sequence is 16 residues long. Per the germline V gene, CDR1 is SEHNR and CDR2 is FQNEAQ (reference sequence). Filled out from reference TRBV7-9 and TRBJ2-3, the complete variable domain reads DTGVSQNPRHKITKRGQNVTFRCDPISEHNRLYWYRQTLGQGPEFLTYFQNEAQLEKSRLLSDRFSAERPKGSFSTLEIQRTEQGDSAMYLCASSSEAGGRTDTQYFGPGTRLTVL.

This chain's CDR3 is CASSGTSEQETQYF. The CDR3 nucleotides are TGTGCCAGCAGCGGGACTAGCGAGCAAGAGACCCAGTACTTC. The chain combines TRBV9 with TRBJ2-5; the match to TRBD2 covers 9 bases. The CDR3 consists of 14 residues. After removal of 3 bases from V and 2 bases from J, the junction contained 2 bases not matched to a gene. Germline V gene data show CDR1 as SGDLS and CDR2 as YYNGEE.

The V call is TRBV24-1, the J call TRBJ2-3; 10 bases map to TRBD2. Germline CDR1 reads KGHDR; CDR2 reads SFDVKD. The CDR3 has 17 amino acids. Trimming at V came to 7 bases and at J to 2 bases, leaving 11 bases not matched to a gene. The CDR3 region has the DNA TGTGCCACCAGCTTCCCGGGACTAGCGAGGTCCACAGATACGCAGTATTTT. The encoded protein is CATSFPGLARSTDTQYF.

This clonotype has a handful of counts. The chain carries TRBV28 and TRBJ1-5; possibly TRBD1 for D (5 bases). This CDR3 contains 13 residues. V lost 8 bases and J lost 5, with 13 bases in between. Looked up from germline, CDR1 is MDHEN and CDR2 is SYDVKM. The CDR3 sequence: CASEGRSYQPQHF. In nucleotides, the CDR3 is TGTGCCAGCGAGGGGCGGTCCTATCAGCCCCAGCATTTT.

In its sample, this clonotype was seen many times. V and J are TRBV12-3 or TRBV12-4 and TRBJ2-3; D remains unclear. Trimming took 5 bases from V and 1 from J, leaving 10 bases between them. The length of the CDR3 is 14 residues. Written as DNA, the CDR3 is TGTGCCAGCAGTCTCTTTCGGGGCACAGATACGCAGTATTTT. Its protein product is CASSLFRGTDTQYF.

For the CDR3, the DNA is TGTGCCAGCAGTGAGCCCGGGACTAGGGGCAATGAGCAGTTCTTC. It translates to CASSEPGTRGNEQFF. The V gene is TRBV25-1, the J gene TRBJ2-1; 8 bases align to TRBD2. CDR3 size: 15 residues. CDR1 and CDR2 (germline): MGHDK, SYGVNS. Trimming took 3 bases from V and 6 from J; bases not matched to a gene: 7.

V is TRBV5-1 and J is TRBJ2-1, with 8 bases that match TRBD2. The CDR3 runs 18 residues. J gave up 3 bases and V 4 bases, and 15 bases lay outside the gene matches. The germline gives CDR1 SGHRS, CDR2 YFSETQ. The CDR3 coding sequence is TGCGCCAGCAGCCCGGTGGGGACTAGGGAATCCGGCTACAATGAGCAGTTCTTC. Amino acid sequence: CASSPVGTRESGYNEQFF.

This clonotype was seen ten or more times. The chain is built from TRBV6-1 and TRBJ1-5, with 7 bases fitting TRBD1. CDR3 size: 17 residues. With 5 bases clipped from V and 6 bases from J, the junction kept 16 bases outside the gene matches. CDR1 MNHNS and CDR2 SASEGT come from the germline V gene. The CDR3 sequence: CASSPDRTPVSSQPQHF. As DNA, the CDR3 is TGTGCCAGCAGTCCGGACAGGACCCCGGTGTCAAGTCAGCCCCAGCATTTT.

V is TRBV4-1 and J is TRBJ2-7; 7 nucleotides line up with TRBD1. The CDR3 consists of 16 residues. Germline V lookup: CDR1 MGHRA, CDR2 YSYEKL. V trimming: 0 bases; J trimming: 0 bases; junction bases outside the gene matches: 5. As DNA, the CDR3 is TGCGCCAGCAGCCAAGATAGGACAGGCCTCTCCTACGAGCAGTACTTC. This encodes CASSQDRTGLSYEQYF.

This sequence joins TRBV19 and TRBJ2-6; no clear D. The CDR3 runs 13 residues. The germline V gene encodes CDR1 LNHDA and CDR2 SQIVND (reference sequence). The germline V and J ends were trimmed by 4 bases and 0 bases, with 1 base remaining between them. CDR3 nucleotide sequence: TGTGCCAGTAGTACCTCTGGGGCCAACGTCCTGACTTTC. It yields the protein CASSTSGANVLTF.

This clonotype appeared many times. Here the CDR3 DNA reads TGTGCCAGCAGCCAAGGCGGAGTCTTGAACACTGAAGCTTTCTTT. Translated: CASSQGGVLNTEAFF. The V and J genes are TRBV7-2 and TRBJ1-1; D is ambiguous. Germline V gives CDR1 SGHTA, CDR2 FQGNSA. Trimming left V 5 bases short and J 0 bases short, with 13 bases between. The CDR3 has 15 amino acids.

In its sample, this clonotype was seen a few times. The genes are TRBV30 and TRBJ2-6; 7 bases line up with TRBD1. V was clipped by 3 bases and J by 1 base; unmatched bases: 3. Germline CDR1 GTSNPN, CDR2 SVGIG (reference sequence). The CDR3 sequence is 15 residues long. The chain's CDR3 is CAWRRQGSGANVLTF. The CDR3 bases are TGTGCCTGGAGGAGACAGGGTTCTGGGGCCAACGTCCTGACTTTC.

The genes are TRBV27 and TRBJ1-1, with no clear D. The V and J ends lost 7 bases and 9 bases respectively, with 9 bases between them. Per the germline V gene, CDR1 is MNHEY and CDR2 is SMNVEV (reference sequence). This CDR3 spans 10 amino acids. CDR3 residues: CASTPFKAFF. For the CDR3, the DNA is TGTGCCAGCACCCCCTTTAAAGCTTTCTTT.

This clonotype was picked up a small number of times. The chain is built from TRBV9 and TRBJ1-2, with 7 positions matching TRBD1. This CDR3 contains 16 residues. Germline V lookup: CDR1 SGDLS, CDR2 YYNGEE. V shed 4 bases, J shed 3 bases, and the junction held 12 bases outside the gene matches. Here the CDR3 reads CASSSNPGTDHYGYTF. The CDR3 DNA sequence: TGTGCCAGCAGCTCGAATCCCGGGACAGATCACTATGGCTACACCTTC.

About this clonotype itself: At one end, the junction sequence differs from germline, possibly due to a read error. The V gene is TRBV4-1, the J gene TRBJ1-2; D is possibly TRBD1 (6 bases). The CDR3 contains 16 residues. Germline-derived CDR1 and CDR2 are MGHRA and YSYEKL. DNA of the CDR3: TGTGCCAGCAGCCAAGAGCAACAGGGATTTGTCCACGGCTACACCTTC. This translates into CASSQEQQGFVHGYTF.

The table lists this clonotype with a few counts. The rearrangement uses TRBV4-1 and TRBJ2-7; TRBD2 matches at 8 bases. This CDR3 has 14 residues. Looked up from germline, CDR1 is MGHRA and CDR2 is YSYEKL. Losses at the gene ends were 4 bases for V and 7 bases for J; bases not matched to a gene: 9. CDR3 in DNA: TGCGCCAGCAGCCTACAGCGGGGGCCGCAGGAGCAGTACTTC. It translates to CASSLQRGPQEQYF.

This clonotype was picked up many times. The rearrangement uses TRBV7-9 and TRBJ1-1; D is possibly TRBD1 (6 bases). The V gene's germline CDR1 is SEHNR and CDR2 FQNEAQ (reference sequence). Trimming pared 5 bases from V and 4 bases from J, leaving 14 bases between. This CDR3 spans 14 amino acids. The CDR3 DNA reads TGTGCCAGCAGCCCTAACACAGGGATCACTGAAGCTTTCTTT. Residues: CASSPNTGITEAFF.